The subject of this entry is one TCR beta chain. Its antigen is unknown. This sample is part of a study of glioma-infiltrating T cells. The study's findings and limits: Above-expected tissue-blood divergence occurred in all gliomas, most in low-grade ones.

TCR alpha and beta CDR3 regions were amplified from RNA using iRepertoire nested multiplex PCR. TCRdb fed the multiplex PCR reads into MiXCR, producing one record per CDR3 protein. The sample records more than 300,000 distinct CDR3 sequences, 41% being singletons. This CDR3 has 13 amino acids. V dropped 2 bases and J dropped 3 bases, with 7 bases sitting between them. The chain carries TRBV12-3 or TRBV12-4 and TRBJ1-1; no clear D gene. The sequence came from a human donor with low-grade glioma or glioblastoma, undergoing nonglioma brain surgery, or in good health (not recorded which). The sample comprised glioma tissue, nonneoplastic brain tissue, or PBMCs (not recorded which). The CDR3 nucleotides are TGTGCCAGCAGTTTATTAAGAGACACTGAAGCTTTCTTT. This encodes CASSLLRDTEAFF.